The next 26 T cell receptor beta chains were all read from a single sample in a study of blood T cell repertoires in COVID-19. Data came from immunoSEQ multiplex PCR; TCRdb stores just in-frame clones and leaves some out. The table records around 250,000 clones, 84% of them present only once. Sequencing input: peripheral blood. These receptors all stem from a woman aged 40 to 50 who had recovered from COVID-19.

The V gene is TRBV9, the J gene TRBJ1-3; D is ambiguous. Deletions cut 3 bases from V and 12 bases from J, with 13 bases between. The CDR3 length is 12 residues. Germline V gene lookup returns CDR1 SGDLS and CDR2 YYNGEE. CDR3 coding DNA: TGTGCCAGCAGCGCATCTTACAGCGGCATATATTTT. Translated: CASSASYSGIYF.

The chain links TRBV9 to TRBJ2-1; a possible D gene is TRBD2 (5 bases). The germline V and J ends were trimmed by 3 bases and 7 bases, with 17 bases remaining between them. Germline V gene sequence: CDR1 SGDLS, CDR2 YYNGEE. The CDR3 has 15 amino acids. The CDR3, as DNA: TGTGCCAGCAGCGCTAGGACTCGACTTGAAAATGAGCAGTTCTTC. It codes for CASSARTRLENEQFF. Using reference TRBV9 and TRBJ2-1 for the parts outside the CDR3, the full variable domain is DSGVTQTPKHLITATGQRVTLRCSPRSGDLSVYWYQQSLDQGLQFLIQYYNGEERAKGNILERFSAQQFPDLHSELNLSSLELGDSALYFCASSARTRLENEQFFGPGTRLTVL.

This chain joins TRBV5-1 and TRBJ2-3; 8 nucleotides match TRBD2. CDR1 and CDR2 (germline): SGHRS, YFSETQ. V shed 5 bases, J shed 5 bases, and the junction held 4 bases outside the gene matches. The CDR3 runs to 13 residues. The DNA of the CDR3 is TGCGCCAGCAGGCGGGCGGGGGGAGATACGCAGTATTTT. It is translated as CASRRAGGDTQYF.

The chain has TRBV3-1 (or the pseudogene TRBV3-2) and TRBJ1-4, with D maybe TRBD1 (5 bases). CDR1 is LGHDT, CDR2 YNNKEL, per germline (reference sequence). CDR3 length: 15 residues. Trimming cost V 1 base and J 7 bases, with 13 bases left between them. In nucleotides, the CDR3 is TGTGCCAGCAGCCAAGGGCAGGGCAGAAGTGAAAAACTGTTTTTT. This sequence encodes CASSQGQGRSEKLFF.

This rearrangement joins TRBV6-1 to TRBJ2-7, with D perhaps TRBD1 (5 bases). Germline V CDR1 and CDR2: MNHNS, SASEGT. Trimming took off 2 bases at V and 0 bases at J, with 14 bases between the two ends. The CDR3 runs to 16 residues. This CDR3 is CASSEKQDASSYEQYF. CDR3 in DNA: TGTGCCAGCAGTGAAAAACAGGACGCGAGCTCCTACGAGCAGTACTTC.

This clone was picked up one time. V gene TRBV19 combines with J gene TRBJ1-6, with D maybe TRBD1 (6 bases). Trimming took 7 bases from V and 8 from J, leaving 12 bases between them. The CDR3 extends over 13 amino acids. In germline, CDR1 is LNHDA, CDR2 SQIVND (reference sequence). CDR3 loop: CASNHRVDSPLHF. CDR3 DNA: TGTGCCAGTAATCACAGGGTTGATTCACCCCTCCACTTT.

V and J are TRBV28 and TRBJ1-1; tentatively, D is TRBD1 (5 bases). Germline CDR1 is MDHEN and CDR2 is SYDVKM. V shed 6 bases and J shed 11 bases, with 16 bases lying between them. The CDR3 covers 12 residues. The CDR3 nucleotides read TGTGCCAGCAGCTTTACAGGATTCAATGCTTTCTTT. Translated, it gives CASSFTGFNAFF.

The chain employs TRBV7-6 and TRBJ1-1; TRBD1 matches at 8 bases. This CDR3 spans 14 amino acids. Germline loops: CDR1 SGHVS, CDR2 FNYEAQ. The V segment lost 5 bases and the J segment 5 bases; nucleotides outside the gene matches: 7. The chain's CDR3 is CASSATGESTEAFF. In DNA, the CDR3 is TGTGCCAGCAGCGCGACAGGGGAGTCGACTGAAGCTTTCTTT.

The chain joins TRBV11-3 to TRBJ2-5; 10 bases match TRBD2. The CDR3 totals 20 residues. Germline V gene sequence: CDR1 SGHNT, CDR2 YENEEA. Unmatched junction bases numbered 22, after V lost 5 bases and J lost 4 bases. The CDR3 nucleotides read TGTGCCAGCAGCCCAGGAGTAAGAAGCGGGGGGGCCGTAAAACGAGAGACCCAGTACTTC. It encodes CASSPGVRSGGAVKRETQYF.

V and J are TRBV7-2 and TRBJ2-3; 7 bases align to TRBD2. The CDR3 sequence is 17 residues long. Looked up from germline, CDR1 is SGHTA and CDR2 is FQGNSA. V shed 5 bases and J 4 bases; nucleotides not matched to a gene: 15. The CDR3 sequence: CASSSRGLRLSADTQYF. The DNA for the CDR3 is TGTGCCAGCAGCAGCCGGGGACTACGTCTTTCCGCAGATACGCAGTATTTT.

This chain connects TRBV7-6 to TRBJ2-2; D gene ambiguous. The CDR3 totals 16 residues. The germline V gene has CDR1 SGHVS and CDR2 FNYEAQ. V was pared by 4 bases and J by 0 bases, with 12 bases between. This CDR3 is CASSSRGPTNTGELFF. CDR3 nucleotide sequence: TGTGCCAGCAGCTCGCGAGGCCCGACGAACACCGGGGAGCTGTTTTTT.

V and J are TRBV7-2 and TRBJ1-5, with 7 positions matching TRBD1. The CDR3 has 17 amino acids. Germline loops: CDR1 SGHTA, CDR2 FQGNSA. Trimming took 4 bases from V and 1 from J; bases not matched to a gene: 10. This CDR3 is CASSSPNRGGSNQPQHF. The CDR3 nucleotides read TGTGCCAGCAGCTCGCCTAACAGGGGCGGAAGCAATCAGCCCCAGCATTTT.

The genes are TRBV6-5 and TRBJ1-2, with a tentative D call TRBD1 (5 bases). The CDR3 runs to 16 residues. The germline V and J ends were trimmed by 0 bases and 4 bases, with 15 bases remaining between them. Looked up from germline, CDR1 is MNHEY and CDR2 is SVGAGI. CDR3 DNA sequence: TGTGCCAGCAGTTACTCGTATTCAGGGATCAGCTATGGCTACACCTTC. Its protein product is CASSYSYSGISYGYTF.

V is TRBV11-3 and J is TRBJ2-1; tentative D call: TRBD1 (6 bases). The CDR3 runs to 18 residues. CDR1 is SGHNT and CDR2 is YENEEA in the germline V gene. V was cut by 5 bases and J by 8 bases, with 28 bases left in between. Here the CDR3 DNA reads TGTGCCAGCAGCCCCGGCGGGCAGGGGACCACACCTGCTGATGAGCAGTTCTTC. Encoded protein: CASSPGGQGTTPADEQFF.

The V and J genes are TRBV6-5 and TRBJ1-6; maybe TRBD1 (5 bases). CDR3 length: 14 residues. Per germline, CDR1 MNHEY and CDR2 SVGAGI. The V end lost 6 bases, the J end lost 9 bases, and 15 bases lay between the germline ends. In nucleotides, the CDR3 is TGTGCCAGCAGCTTCCGGGACTCAAGTTCACCCCTCCACTTT. This sequence encodes CASSFRDSSSPLHF.

The chain joins TRBV7-5 to TRBJ2-5; the tabulated D call, TRBD2, remains unverified against the DNA. TRBV7-5 is a listed pseudogene. CDR3 length equals 17 residues. Here the CDR3 reads CVRSSLGSGTKQETQYF. The CDR3 DNA follows: TGTGTCAGAAGCTCCCTTGGCAGCGGAACAAAACAAGAGACCCAGTACTTC.

The V gene is TRBV2, the J gene TRBJ1-2; D is unclear. Germline values: CDR1 SNHLY, CDR2 FYNNEI. There are 12 residues in the CDR3. Between the trimmed V and J ends, which lost 4 bases and 7 bases, there was a span of 10 bases. The CDR3 is CASSVTVSGYTF. The CDR3 nucleotides are TGTGCCAGCAGTGTTACAGTGTCTGGCTACACCTTC.

This clone is a singleton in its sample. V usage is TRBV10-2 and J usage is TRBJ2-5; 11 bases map to TRBD2. V gave up 5 bases and J gave up 3 bases; unmatched junction bases: 8. The germline CDR1 and CDR2 sequences are WSHSY and SAAADI. The CDR3 contains 16 residues. Here the CDR3 DNA reads TGCGCCAGCAGTACGTTAGCGGGGGGGAACAAAGAGACCCAGTACTTC. Translated, it gives CASSTLAGGNKETQYF.

The chain carries TRBV6-6 and TRBJ2-7; D is undetermined. Deletions cut 4 bases from V and 3 bases from J, with 10 bases between. The CDR3 spans 13 residues. From germline, CDR1 is MNHNY and CDR2 SVGAGI (reference sequence). The CDR3 bases are TGTGCCAGCAGTTCGAGGAAAGGCTACGAGCAGTACTTC. This encodes CASSSRKGYEQYF.

J is TRBJ1-1 and V is TRBV19; D ambiguous. Trimming removed 1 base at V and 2 bases at J, with 8 bases between. Germline V gene data show CDR1 as LNHDA and CDR2 as SQIVND (reference sequence). This CDR3 has 14 residues. The CDR3 DNA reads TGTGCCAGTAGTATAGTCGGTCTTAACACTGAAGCTTTCTTT. Its protein product is CASSIVGLNTEAFF.

The chain joins TRBV24-1 to TRBJ1-4, with a tentative D call TRBD1 (6 bases). This CDR3 has 15 residues. CDR1 is KGHDR and CDR2 is SFDVKD in the germline V gene. The V end was cut by 2 bases, the J end by 8 bases, with 14 bases between. The CDR3 loop reads CATSDSRGSGEKLFF. The CDR3 coding sequence is TGTGCCACCAGTGATTCCAGGGGTAGTGGGGAAAAACTGTTTTTT.

This chain uses TRBV19 with TRBJ2-5; 7 bases map to TRBD1. The CDR3 sequence is 14 residues long. Germline CDR1 is LNHDA and CDR2 is SQIVND (reference sequence). V lost 6 bases, J lost 5 bases, and 9 bases stayed unmatched. The CDR3 nucleotides are TGTGCCAGTAGACCTCCAGGGGGAGTGGAGACCCAGTACTTC. Its protein is CASRPPGGVETQYF.

The chain joins TRBV7-9 to TRBJ2-7, with 8 bases lining up with TRBD1. The CDR3 runs 16 residues. Germline CDR1 SEHNR, CDR2 FQNEAQ (reference sequence). Trimming at V came to 5 bases and at J to 5 bases, leaving 14 bases not matched to a gene. In DNA form, the CDR3 reads TGTGCCAGCAGCCCGAGGGACAGGCCAAGAATCCACGAGCAGTACTTC. Its translation: CASSPRDRPRIHEQYF.

V usage is TRBV4-1 and J usage is TRBJ1-2; 9 bases agree with TRBD1. CDR3 length: 15 amino acids. V dropped 4 bases and J dropped 6; count of bases not matched to a gene: 9. From germline, CDR1 is MGHRA and CDR2 YSYEKL. The DNA of the CDR3 is TGCGCCAGCAGCCCCCGGACAGGGGCGAACGATGGCTACACCTTC. It encodes CASSPRTGANDGYTF.

This chain joins TRBV3-1 (or the pseudogene TRBV3-2) and TRBJ2-5, with 9 bases aligning to TRBD2. Germline V CDR1 and CDR2: LGHDT, YNNKEL (reference sequence). The CDR3 runs 16 residues. The junction had 8 bases not matched to a gene; V was cut back by 1 base and J by 5 bases. For the CDR3, the DNA is TGTGCCAGCAGCCAAGTACGGCTAGCGGGGTGGGAGACCCAGTACTTC. It translates to CASSQVRLAGWETQYF.

This chain joins TRBV28 and TRBJ1-2, with D maybe TRBD1 (5 bases). Trimming took off 7 bases at V and 7 bases at J, with 10 bases between the two ends. Germline CDR1 and CDR2: MDHEN and SYDVKM. The CDR3 covers 11 residues. This chain's CDR3 is CASNSGFGYTF. As DNA, the CDR3 is TGTGCCAGCAACTCAGGGTTTGGCTACACCTTC.